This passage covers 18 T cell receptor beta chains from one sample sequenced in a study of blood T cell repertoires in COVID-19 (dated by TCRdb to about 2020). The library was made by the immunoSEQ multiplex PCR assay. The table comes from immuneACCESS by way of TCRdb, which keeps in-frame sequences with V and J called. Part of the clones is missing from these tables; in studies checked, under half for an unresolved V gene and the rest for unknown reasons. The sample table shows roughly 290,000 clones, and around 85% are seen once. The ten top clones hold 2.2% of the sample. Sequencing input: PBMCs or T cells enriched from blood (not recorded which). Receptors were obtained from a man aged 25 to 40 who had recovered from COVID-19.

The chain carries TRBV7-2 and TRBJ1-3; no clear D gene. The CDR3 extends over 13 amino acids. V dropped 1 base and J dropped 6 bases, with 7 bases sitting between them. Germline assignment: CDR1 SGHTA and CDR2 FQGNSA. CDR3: CASSLGHSNTIYF. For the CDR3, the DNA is TGTGCCAGCAGCTTAGGACATTCAAACACCATATATTTT. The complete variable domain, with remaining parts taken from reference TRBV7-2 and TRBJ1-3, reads GAGVSQSPSNKVTEKGKDVELRCDPISGHTALYWYRQSLGQGLEFLIYFQGNSAPDKSGLPSDRFSAERTGGSVSTLTIQRTQQEDSAVYLCASSLGHSNTIYFGEGSWLTVV.

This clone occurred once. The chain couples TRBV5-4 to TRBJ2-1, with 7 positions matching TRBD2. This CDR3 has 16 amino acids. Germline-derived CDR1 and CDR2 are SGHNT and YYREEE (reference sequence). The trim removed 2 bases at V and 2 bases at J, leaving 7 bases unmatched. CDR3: CASSFGGEVAYNEQFF. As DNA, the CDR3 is TGTGCCAGCAGCTTTGGGGGGGAGGTAGCCTACAATGAGCAGTTCTTC.

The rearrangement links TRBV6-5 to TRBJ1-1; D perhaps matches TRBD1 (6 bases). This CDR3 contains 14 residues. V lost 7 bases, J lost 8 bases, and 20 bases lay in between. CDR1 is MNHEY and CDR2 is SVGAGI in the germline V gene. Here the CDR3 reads CASITEQGTREAFF. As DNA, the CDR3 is TGTGCCAGCATCACAGAGCAAGGGACACGAGAAGCTTTCTTT.

The CDR3 protein is CASSQEEQQRWGYTF. Written as DNA, the CDR3 is TGTGCCAGCAGCCAAGAGGAACAACAGAGATGGGGCTACACCTTC. J is TRBJ1-2 and V is TRBV4-2; D is undetermined. Germline CDR1 reads LGHNA; CDR2 reads YNFKEQ. The CDR3 is 15 residues long. Deletions cut 0 bases from V and 8 bases from J, with 16 bases between.

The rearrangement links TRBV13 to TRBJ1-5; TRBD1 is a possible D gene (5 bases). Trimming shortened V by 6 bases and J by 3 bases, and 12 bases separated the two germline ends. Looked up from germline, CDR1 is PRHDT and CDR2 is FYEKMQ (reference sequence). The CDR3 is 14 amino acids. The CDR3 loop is CASRRLGANQPQHF. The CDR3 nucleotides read TGTGCCAGCAGGAGATTAGGGGCCAATCAGCCCCAGCATTTT.

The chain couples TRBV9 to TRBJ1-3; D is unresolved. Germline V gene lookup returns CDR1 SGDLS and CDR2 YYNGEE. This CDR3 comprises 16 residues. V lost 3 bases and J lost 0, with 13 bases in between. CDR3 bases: TGTGCCAGCAGCGGGAGGACGGAACTCTCTGGAAACACCATATATTTT. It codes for CASSGRTELSGNTIYF. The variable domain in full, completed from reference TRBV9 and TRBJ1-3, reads DSGVTQTPKHLITATGQRVTLRCSPRSGDLSVYWYQQSLDQGLQFLIQYYNGEERAKGNILERFSAQQFPDLHSELNLSSLELGDSALYFCASSGRTELSGNTIYFGEGSWLTVV.

Written as DNA, the CDR3 is TGTGCCATCAGTGACGCGGGGGACTCTGGAAACACCATATATTTT. The encoded protein is CAISDAGDSGNTIYF. This chain joins TRBV10-3 and TRBJ1-3; TRBD1 might be the D (5 bases). This CDR3 has 15 amino acids. In germline, CDR1 is ENHRY, CDR2 SYGVKD. Trimming removed 3 bases at V and 0 bases at J, with 9 bases between.

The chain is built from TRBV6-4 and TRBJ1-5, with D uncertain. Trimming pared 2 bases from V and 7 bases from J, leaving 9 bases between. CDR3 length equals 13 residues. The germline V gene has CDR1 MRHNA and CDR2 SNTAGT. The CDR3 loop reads CASSDDGVQPQHF. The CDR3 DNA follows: TGTGCCAGCAGTGACGACGGGGTGCAGCCCCAGCATTTT.

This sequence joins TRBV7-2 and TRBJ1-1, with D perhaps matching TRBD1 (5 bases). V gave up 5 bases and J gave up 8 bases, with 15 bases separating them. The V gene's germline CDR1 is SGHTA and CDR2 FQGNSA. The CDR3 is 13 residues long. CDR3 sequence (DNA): TGTGCCAGCAGCCCTCAGGGTCTCCGCGAAGCTTTCTTT. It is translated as CASSPQGLREAFF.

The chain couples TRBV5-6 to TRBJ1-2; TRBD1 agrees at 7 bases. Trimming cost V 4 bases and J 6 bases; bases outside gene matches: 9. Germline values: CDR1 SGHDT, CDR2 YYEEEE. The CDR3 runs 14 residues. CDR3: CASSPTLQGNGYTF. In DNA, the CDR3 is TGTGCCAGCAGCCCTACTCTACAGGGGAATGGCTACACCTTC.

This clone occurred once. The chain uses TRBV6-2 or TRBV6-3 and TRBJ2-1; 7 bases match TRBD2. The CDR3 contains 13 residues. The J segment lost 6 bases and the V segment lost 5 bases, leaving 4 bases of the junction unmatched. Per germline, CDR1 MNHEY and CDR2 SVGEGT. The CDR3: CASSGRLANEQFF. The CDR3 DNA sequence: TGTGCCAGCAGTGGACGACTAGCCAATGAGCAGTTCTTC.

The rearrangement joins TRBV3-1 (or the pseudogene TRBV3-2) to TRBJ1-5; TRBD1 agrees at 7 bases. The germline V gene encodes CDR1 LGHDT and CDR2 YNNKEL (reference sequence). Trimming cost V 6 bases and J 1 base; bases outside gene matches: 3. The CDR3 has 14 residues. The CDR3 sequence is CASSRGLSNQPQHF. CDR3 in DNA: TGTGCCAGCAGTAGGGGGCTCAGCAATCAGCCCCAGCATTTT.

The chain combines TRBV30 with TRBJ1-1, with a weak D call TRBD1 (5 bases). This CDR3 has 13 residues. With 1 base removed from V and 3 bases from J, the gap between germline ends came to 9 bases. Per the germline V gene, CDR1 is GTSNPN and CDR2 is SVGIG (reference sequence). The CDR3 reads CAWSDWGDTEAFF. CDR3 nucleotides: TGTGCCTGGAGTGACTGGGGGGACACTGAAGCTTTCTTT. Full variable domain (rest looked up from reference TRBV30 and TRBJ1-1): SQTIHQWPATLVQPVGSPLSLECTVEGTSNPNLYWYRQAAGRGLQLLFYSVGIGQISSEVPQNLSASRPQDRQFILSSKKLLLSDSGFYLCAWSDWGDTEAFFGQGTRLTVV.

The CDR3 protein is CASCPPTGGAPGTYNSPLHF. The CDR3 DNA sequence: TGTGCCAGCTGCCCCCCGACAGGGGGCGCCCCGGGCACCTATAATTCACCCCTCCACTTT. The rearrangement uses TRBV28 and TRBJ1-6; 10 bases are a match to TRBD1. Germline V gives CDR1 MDHEN, CDR2 SYDVKM. This CDR3 has 20 residues. With V trimmed by 8 bases and J by 2 bases, 18 bases remained unmatched. The entire variable domain, with the rest obtained from reference TRBV28 and TRBJ1-6, is as follows: DVKVTQSSRYLVKRTGEKVFLECVQDMDHENMFWYRQDPGLGLRLIYFSYDVKMKEKGDIPEGYSVSREKKERFSLILESASTNQTSMYLCASCPPTGGAPGTYNSPLHFGNGTRLTVT.

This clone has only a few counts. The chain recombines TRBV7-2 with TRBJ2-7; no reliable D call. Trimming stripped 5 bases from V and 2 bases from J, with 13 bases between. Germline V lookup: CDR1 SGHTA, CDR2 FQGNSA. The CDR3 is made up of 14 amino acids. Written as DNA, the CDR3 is TGTGCCAGCAGCCAGCCCCCTAGAACCTACGAGCAGTACTTC. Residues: CASSQPPRTYEQYF.

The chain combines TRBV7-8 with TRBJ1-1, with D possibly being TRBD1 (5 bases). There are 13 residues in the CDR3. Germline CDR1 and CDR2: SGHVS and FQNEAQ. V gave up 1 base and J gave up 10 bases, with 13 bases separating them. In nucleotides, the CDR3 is TGTGCCAGCAGCTTAGGGACAACGGCCCCAGCTTTCTTT. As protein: CASSLGTTAPAFF.

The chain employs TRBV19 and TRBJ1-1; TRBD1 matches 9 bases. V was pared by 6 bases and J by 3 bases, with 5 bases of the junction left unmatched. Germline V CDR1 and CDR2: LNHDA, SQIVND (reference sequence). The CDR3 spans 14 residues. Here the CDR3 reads CASSRDRDDTEAFF. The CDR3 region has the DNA TGTGCCAGTAGCAGGGACAGGGACGACACTGAAGCTTTCTTT.

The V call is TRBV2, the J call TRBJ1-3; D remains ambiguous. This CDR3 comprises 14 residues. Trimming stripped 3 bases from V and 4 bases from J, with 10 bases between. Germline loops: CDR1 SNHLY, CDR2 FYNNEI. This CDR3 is CASSDRGEGNTIYF. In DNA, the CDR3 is TGTGCCAGCAGTGATCGGGGAGAGGGAAACACCATATATTTT.